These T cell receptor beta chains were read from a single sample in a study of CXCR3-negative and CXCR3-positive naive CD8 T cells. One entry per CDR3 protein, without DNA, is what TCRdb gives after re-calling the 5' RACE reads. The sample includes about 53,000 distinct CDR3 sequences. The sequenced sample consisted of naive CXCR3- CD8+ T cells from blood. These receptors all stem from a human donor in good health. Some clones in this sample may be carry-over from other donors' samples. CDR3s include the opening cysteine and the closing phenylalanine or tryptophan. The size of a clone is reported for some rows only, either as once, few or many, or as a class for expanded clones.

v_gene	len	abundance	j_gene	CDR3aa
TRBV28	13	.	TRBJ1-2	CASSLEFNYGYTF
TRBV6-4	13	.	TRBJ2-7	CASSVLAGAEQYF
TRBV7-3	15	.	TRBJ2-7	CASSLLGWSSYEQYF
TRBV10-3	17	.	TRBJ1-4	CAISERVSATGREKLFF
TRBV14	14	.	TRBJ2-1	CASSQRDRYNEQFF
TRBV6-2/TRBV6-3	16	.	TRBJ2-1	CASSSLAGGDYNEQFF
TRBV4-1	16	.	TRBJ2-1	CASSQGAGEAYNEQFF
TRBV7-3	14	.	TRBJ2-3	CASTGTGSADTQYF
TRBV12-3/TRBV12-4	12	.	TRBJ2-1	CASGTGGFEQFF
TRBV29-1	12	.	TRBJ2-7	CSVVPEGNEQYF
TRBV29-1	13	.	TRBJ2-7	CSAVPSEFNEQYF
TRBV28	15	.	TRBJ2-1	CASSFRGARVGEQFF
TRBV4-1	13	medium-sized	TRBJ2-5	CASSQFMGETQYF
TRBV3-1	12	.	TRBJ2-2	CASRGDTGELFF
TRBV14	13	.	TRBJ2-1	CASSREGRNEQFF
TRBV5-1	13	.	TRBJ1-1	CASSLEAGAEAFF
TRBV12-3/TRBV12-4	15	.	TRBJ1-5	CASSPTLTGNQPQHF